Listed below are T cell receptor beta chains from one sample, sequenced in a study of regulatory T cells in long-lasting Graves disease. MiXCR was run by TCRdb on the multiplex PCR reads, yielding one entry per CDR3 protein. Altogether approximately 400,000 distinct CDR3 sequences are present, about 23% being singletons, with the ten largest covering about 29%. Sequenced material: peripheral blood mononuclear cells (PBMCs), taken when the disease was refractory, from a patient treated with antithyroid drugs. All receptors come from a woman aged 40 to 50 with Graves disease. Both conserved end residues are part of each CDR3. Fields, in order: J gene, V gene, D gene, clone size, CDR3 DNA, CDR3 protein. A D gene is named only where the DNA matches it firmly. Size is stated for part of the rows, as once, few or many counts, or as a class when the clone is expanded.

>TRBJ1-5|TRBV10-3|-|many
TGTGCCATCAGCGACAGCTATAGCAATCAGCCCCAGCATTTT
CAISDSYSNQPQHF
>TRBJ2-7|TRBV20-1|TRBD2|-
TGCAGTGCTAGAGTGCCTAGCGGTACTCCCTACGAGCGGTACTTC
CSARVPSGTPYERYF
>TRBJ2-7|TRBV10-3|-|-
TGTGCCACCACGTCCGTACCCCTCTACGAGCAGTACTTC
CATTSVPLYEQYF
>TRBJ1-4|TRBV12-3/TRBV12-4|TRBD1|-
TGTGCCAGCAGTCGGACGACAGGGAGGTTTCTAAATGAAAAACTGTTTTTT
CASSRTTGRFLNEKLFF
>TRBJ1-1|TRBV27|-|few
TGTGCCAGCAGTCACAGGGCCGGGGACACTGAAGCTTTCTTT
CASSHRAGDTEAFF
>TRBJ2-2|TRBV7-8|TRBD1|many
TGTGCCAGCAGCGGGACAGGGGACGCGAACACCGGGGAGCTGTTTTTT
CASSGTGDANTGELFF
>TRBJ2-2|TRBV6-1|TRBD1|many
TGTGCCAGCGCCCACCTGATGGGACAGCACACCGGGGAGCTGTTTTTT
CASAHLMGQHTGELFF
>TRBJ2-5|TRBV6-1|-|many
TGTGCCAGCAGAGAACTAGGGACACCGTACCAAGAGACCCAGTACTTC
CASRELGTPYQETQYF
>TRBJ2-1|TRBV29-1|TRBD2|few
TGCAGCGTTGGGACTAGCCCCCTACCTCATGAGCAGTTCTTC
CSVGTSPLPHEQFF
>TRBJ2-1|TRBV6-1|-|-
TGTGCCAGCAGTGAAGCCATCCCTCATGAGCAGTTCTTC
CASSEAIPHEQFF
>TRBJ2-3|TRBV6-1|TRBD2|few
TGTGCCAGCAAATGGACTAGCGGGGAATGGGATACGCAGTATTTT
CASKWTSGEWDTQYF
>TRBJ2-1|TRBV5-1|TRBD2|-
TGCGCCAGCAGTATGAGCGGGGTGGGCTACAATGAGCAGTTCTTC
CASSMSGVGYNEQFF
>TRBJ2-5|TRBV4-1|-|-
TGCGCCAGCAGCCAAGTTTCTCCTATGGAGACCCAGTACTTC
CASSQVSPMETQYF
>TRBJ2-4|TRBV20-1|TRBD2|few
TGCAGTGCTGCGACTAGCGGGGGGGCGCCGGACATTCAGTACTTC
CSAATSGGAPDIQYF
>TRBJ1-6|TRBV20-1|-|-
TGCAGTGCTAGAGATTTCCAGGGACCGACTAGTAATTCACCCCTCCACTTT
CSARDFQGPTSNSPLHF
>TRBJ2-5|TRBV2|-|many
TGTGCCAGCAGAGGGAAGCACAAAGAGACCCAGTACTTC
CASRGKHKETQYF
>TRBJ2-7|TRBV28|-|few
TGTGCCGGCAGTTTTCAAGGAAACGAGCAGTACTTC
CAGSFQGNEQYF